These T cell receptor beta chains were read from a single sample in a study of T cell responses to AZD1222 COVID-19 vaccine. Here immunoSEQ multiplex PCR was the method, and the copy in TCRdb shows in-frame clones only, minus some. The table records around 140,000 clones, 90% to 95% of them present only once. The specimen was peripheral blood, collected after recovery from COVID-19. The receptors originated from an adult who had recovered from COVID-19. Each CDR3 is given with its conserved first and last residue. Each record gives: J gene, V gene, clone size, CDR3 protein. For some rows the clone size is stated as once, few or many, or as a class when expanded; others skip it.

>TRBJ1-2|TRBV27|NA
CASSLTGNYGYTF
>TRBJ2-1|TRBV24-1|NA
CATSDPRGLAGGEQFF
>TRBJ2-1|TRBV7-8|NA
CASSAPGLHNEQFF
>TRBJ2-2|TRBV5-1|NA
CASSLLYTGELFF
>TRBJ2-3|TRBV4-1|NA
CASSHELAGVGTDTQYF
>TRBJ2-7|TRBV3-1/TRBV3-2|NA
CASSRTSGSKSMSYEQYF
>TRBJ1-1|TRBV18|NA
CASSQLQTNTEAFF
>TRBJ1-6|TRBV2|NA
CASSFGPSSYNSPLHF
>TRBJ2-6|TRBV7-2|NA
CASSLVAKAGANVLTF
>TRBJ2-1|TRBV6-6|NA
CASSTNEQFF
>TRBJ2-7|TRBV12-3/TRBV12-4|NA
CATGVLNEQYF
>TRBJ2-1|TRBV18|NA
CASSALAAFYYNEQFF
>TRBJ2-1|TRBV9|NA
CASSVASSGSRQFF
>TRBJ2-3|TRBV5-4|NA
CASSSRAPDTQYF
>TRBJ2-7|TRBV6-5|NA
CASIGGYEQYF
>TRBJ1-2|TRBV9|NA
CASSPAPRQGNYGYTF
>TRBJ2-5|TRBV3-1/TRBV3-2|NA
CASSQPLGSQYF
>TRBJ2-7|TRBV19|once
CASSPGTDSYEQYF
>TRBJ1-1|TRBV11-2|NA
CASSFGFPGQGSEAFF
>TRBJ1-6|TRBV14|once
CASSQSGQAAGPLHF
>TRBJ2-7|TRBV5-4|NA
CASSEDTEGLGGYEQYF
>TRBJ1-5|TRBV28|NA
CASRQGGNQPQHF
>TRBJ1-4|TRBV4-1|NA
CASSQEPDGSEKLFF
>TRBJ2-1|TRBV5-4|NA
CASRTGLQGSDNEQFF
>TRBJ2-2|TRBV6-2/TRBV6-3|NA
CASSYWAGDTGELFF
>TRBJ2-3|TRBV6-5|NA
CASTSTGRDTQYF
>TRBJ2-1|TRBV11-1|NA
CASSAAGYQFF
>TRBJ1-4|TRBV5-5|NA
CASRPTGDPGEKLFF
>TRBJ2-5|TRBV7-2|NA
CASSLTLTSTETQYF
>TRBJ1-6|TRBV5-1|NA
CASSLVGSGTQTLHF
>TRBJ1-4|TRBV5-1|few
CASSGGTANEKLFF
>TRBJ2-1|TRBV28|NA
CASIRRGEQFF
>TRBJ2-5|TRBV5-8|NA
CASSLGVDKQETQYF
>TRBJ1-1|TRBV27|NA
CASSFDPRVNTEAFF
>TRBJ1-1|TRBV30|NA
CAWTQGKNTEAFF
>TRBJ1-3|TRBV6-1|NA
CASSDPKGTGNTIYF
>TRBJ2-7|TRBV5-8|NA
CAGVARRGVGIEQYF
>TRBJ2-2|TRBV3-1/TRBV3-2|NA
CASSPGGWGAGELFF
>TRBJ1-5|TRBV5-4|NA
CASSFGTGNQPQHF
>TRBJ1-2|TRBV28|NA
CASSARGQPNYGYTF
>TRBJ1-5|TRBV6-5|NA
CASSRTERNQPQHF